A selection of T cell receptor beta chains follows, all from one sample in a study of T cells in lung cancer brain metastases. TCRdb's table, derived via immunoSEQ multiplex PCR, lists solely in-frame clones and lacks some. The table records about 5,000 clones, around nine tenths of them present only once. Sequencing used tumor tissue from the primary lung tumor. All receptors come from a woman aged 50 to 65 with non-small cell lung cancer. CDR3s include the opening cysteine and the closing phenylalanine or tryptophan.

J	V	CDR3
TRBJ2-1	TRBV10-3	CATGLAGGFNEQFF
TRBJ1-4	TRBV19	CASTTFATNEKLFF
TRBJ1-2	TRBV2	CASAGGPNYGYTF
TRBJ1-1	TRBV5-1	CASSFSTGLRGEAFF
TRBJ1-1	TRBV20-1	CRPAANTEAFF
TRBJ2-1	TRBV18	CASSPPASYNEQFF
TRBJ1-2	TRBV1	CTSSQVNYGYTF
TRBJ1-1	TRBV29-1	CSVRGQGVFGTEAFF
TRBJ1-5	TRBV18	CASSPSDFNQPQHF
TRBJ1-4	TRBV9	CASSVGMVGTTNEKLFF
TRBJ2-3	TRBV2	CASGAGGTDTQYF
TRBJ2-3	TRBV4-1	CASSQVSGLAGGFSTDTQYF
TRBJ1-1	TRBV5-1	CASSLETGVITEAFF
TRBJ1-5	TRBV12-5	CASGLQRDGEGPQHF
TRBJ2-3	TRBV10-2	CVSLLRVGTSGALDTDTQYF
TRBJ1-3	TRBV7-9	CASSLVGAVSGNTIYF
TRBJ1-1	TRBV6-5	CASSYGMGRREAFF
TRBJ2-5	TRBV25-1	CASSGSSETQYF
TRBJ1-4	TRBV4-1	CASSLRWAIATNEKLFF
TRBJ1-2	TRBV19	CASSIQGTYGYTF
TRBJ1-1	TRBV5-8	CASSLGTVGSWVTEAFF
TRBJ1-5	TRBV6-1	CASRPGDGNQPQHF
TRBJ2-3	TRBV19	CASSIAWDSAGDTQYF
TRBJ2-2	TRBV5-1	CASSLSSGELFF
TRBJ1-2	TRBV5-1	CVSSPGPSNYGYTF
TRBJ1-4	TRBV5-6	CASSLGQAHNEKLFF
TRBJ1-3	TRBV29-1	CSVATARGSGNTIYF
TRBJ2-2	TRBV5-1	CASSLGASGRTGELFF
TRBJ2-5	TRBV5-1	CASSFDRETQYF
TRBJ2-5	TRBV6-5	CASSPTGRETQYF
TRBJ1-3	TRBV18	CASSPPASGSSGNTIYF
TRBJ2-1	TRBV5-1	CASSAAGTQLLEQFF
TRBJ1-4	TRBV10-1	CANVREPNEKLFF
TRBJ1-4	TRBV5-6	CASSFGTTNEKLFF
TRBJ2-2	TRBV5-1	CASLRDSNTGELFF
TRBJ2-3	TRBV2	CASRSDRTDTQYF
TRBJ1-2	TRBV11-3	CASSLPSSYGYTF
TRBJ2-3	TRBV2	CASSGDYTDTQYF
TRBJ1-5	TRBV27	CASRRYGDSNQPQHF
TRBJ1-5	TRBV5-5	CASSLGNSNQPQHF
TRBJ1-2	TRBV13	CASSLEGGGGYTF
TRBJ2-3	TRBV7-6	CASSLGGGGASGGDTQYF
TRBJ1-2	TRBV27	CASSSRGFNYGYTF
TRBJ1-5	TRBV7-6	CASSLNSGPQPQHF
TRBJ2-6	TRBV5-4	CASSFGGGYSGANVLTF
TRBJ2-3	TRBV7-9	CASSLSRGTDTQYF
TRBJ2-1	TRBV20-1	CSARDYNEQFF
TRBJ2-5	TRBV5-1	CASSLSDRGGLQETQYF
TRBJ2-5	TRBV5-4	CASSHGTGAQETQYF
TRBJ1-5	TRBV2	CASRLGRLRNQPQHF
TRBJ1-1	TRBV6-1	CASTTQGTEAFF
TRBJ1-2	TRBV5-1	CASSLAGTGANGYTF